This T cell receptor (beta chain) was recorded in a study of T cells after yellow fever vaccination. Study observations and caveats: A large majority of primary-vaccination clones showed up again after the booster (approximately 95% CD4, approximately 90% CD8).

Via MiXCR, TCRdb re-called the 5' RACE reads, giving one row per CDR3 protein. The table includes approximately 610,000 distinct CDR3 sequences, 17% detected once. Many counts were recorded for this clonotype. Its antigen is unidentified. The CDR3 is 15 residues long. V shed 5 bases and J shed 0 bases, with 11 bases lying between them. Germline V gene sequence: CDR1 MNHNS, CDR2 SASEGT. The V call is TRBV6-1, the J call TRBJ2-1, with a tentative D call TRBD2 (6 bases). The receptor was derived from a man aged 18 to 35 who received the YFV17D yellow fever vaccine. The specimen comprised PBMCs, sampled 5 days after the first yellow fever vaccination. CDR3 sequence: CASSRDGSSYNEQFF. The DNA of the CDR3 is TGTGCCAGCAGTCGGGACGGGAGCTCCTACAATGAGCAGTTCTTC.